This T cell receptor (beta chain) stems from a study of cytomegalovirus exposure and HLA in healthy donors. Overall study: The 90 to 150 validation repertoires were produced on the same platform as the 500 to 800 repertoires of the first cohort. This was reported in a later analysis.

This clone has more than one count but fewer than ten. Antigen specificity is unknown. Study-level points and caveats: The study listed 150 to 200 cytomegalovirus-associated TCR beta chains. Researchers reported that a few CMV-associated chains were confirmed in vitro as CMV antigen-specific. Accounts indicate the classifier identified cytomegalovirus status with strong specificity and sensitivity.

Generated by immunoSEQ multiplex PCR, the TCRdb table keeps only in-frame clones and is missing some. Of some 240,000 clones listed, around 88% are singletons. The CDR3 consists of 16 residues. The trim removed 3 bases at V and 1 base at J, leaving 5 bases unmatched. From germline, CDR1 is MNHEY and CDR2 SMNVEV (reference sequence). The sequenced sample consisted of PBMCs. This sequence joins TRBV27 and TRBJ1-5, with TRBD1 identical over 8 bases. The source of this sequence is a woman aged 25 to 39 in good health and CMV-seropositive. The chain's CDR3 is CASSFGQGSSNQPQHF. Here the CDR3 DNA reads TGTGCCAGCAGTTTCGGACAGGGATCGAGCAATCAGCCCCAGCATTTT.